The present T cell receptor (beta chain) was sequenced within a study of blood T cell repertoires in COVID-19. Turning to the study itself: Sources were T cells, B-cell-depleted T cells, or PBMCs; the material itself was cDNA or gDNA.

J gave up 10 bases and V 2 bases, and 11 bases lay outside the gene matches. The CDR3 has 16 amino acids. Germline-derived CDR1 and CDR2 are WSHSY and SAAADI. Using immunoSEQ multiplex PCR, the repertoire was profiled, and TCRdb retains in-frame clones only, with some absent. Of some 380,000 clones listed, roughly 77% are singletons. The specimen was peripheral blood. The chain recombines TRBV10-2 with TRBJ1-6; 7 bases agree with TRBD1. This clonotype originated in a human donor with acute or convalescent COVID-19. The donor label of this sample is uncertain. The CDR3 DNA reads as TGCGCCAGCAGTGAGGGCAGGGGGTCCGGCAACTCACCCCTCCACTTT. It yields the protein CASSEGRGSGNSPLHF.